The clone carrying this TCR beta chain ranks as medium-sized. Its antigen is unidentified. The sample comes from a study of T cell clones after liver transplantation. The CDR3 totals 14 residues. Germline lookup yields CDR1 MDHEN and CDR2 SYDVKM. Trimming left V 6 bases short and J 7 bases short, with 15 bases between. Proliferating CFSE-low MLR cells were sequenced to define alloreactive TCRbeta sequences. The table came from immunoSEQ multiplex PCR; TCRdb's copy has only in-frame clones and leaves some out. The sample records 4,500 to 6,000 clones, about two fifths being singletons. The chain couples TRBV28 to TRBJ1-4, with D maybe TRBD1 (5 bases). This TCR was recovered from a human patient who received a liver transplant. Some T cells could come from the graft donor. Sequencing input: CD4+ T cells from cultured PBMCs. This CDR3 is CASRVDTLVEKLFF. CDR3 nucleotides: TGTGCCAGCAGGGTGGACACCCTTGTTGAAAAACTGTTTTTT.